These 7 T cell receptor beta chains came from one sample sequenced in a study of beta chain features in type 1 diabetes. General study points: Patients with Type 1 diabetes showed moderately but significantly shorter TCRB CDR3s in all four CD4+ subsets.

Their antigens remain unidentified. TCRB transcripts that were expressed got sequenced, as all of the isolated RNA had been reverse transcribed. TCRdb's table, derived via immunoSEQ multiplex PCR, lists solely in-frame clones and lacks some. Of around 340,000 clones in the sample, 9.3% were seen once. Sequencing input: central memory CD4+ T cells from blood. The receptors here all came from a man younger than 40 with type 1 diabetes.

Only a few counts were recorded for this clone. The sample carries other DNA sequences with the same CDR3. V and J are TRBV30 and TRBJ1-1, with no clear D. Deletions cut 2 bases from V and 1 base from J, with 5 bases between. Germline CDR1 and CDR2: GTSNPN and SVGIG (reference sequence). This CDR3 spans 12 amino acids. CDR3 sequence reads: CAWSRQNTEAFF. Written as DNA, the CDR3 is TGTGCCTGGAGTCGACAGAACACTGAAGCTTTCTTT.

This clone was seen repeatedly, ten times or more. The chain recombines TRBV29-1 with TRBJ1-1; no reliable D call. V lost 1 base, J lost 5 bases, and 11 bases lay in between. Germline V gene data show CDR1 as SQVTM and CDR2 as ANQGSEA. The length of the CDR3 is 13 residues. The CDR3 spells CSVEGQLGTEAFF. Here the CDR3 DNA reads TGCAGCGTTGAAGGGCAGTTGGGGACTGAAGCTTTCTTT.

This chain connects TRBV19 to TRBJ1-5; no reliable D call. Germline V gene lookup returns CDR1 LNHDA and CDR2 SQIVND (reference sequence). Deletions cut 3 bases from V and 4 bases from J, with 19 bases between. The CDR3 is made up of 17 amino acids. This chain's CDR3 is CASSIWVDRRRNQPQHF. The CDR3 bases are TGTGCCAGTAGTATTTGGGTAGACCGACGGAGGAATCAGCCCCAGCATTTT.

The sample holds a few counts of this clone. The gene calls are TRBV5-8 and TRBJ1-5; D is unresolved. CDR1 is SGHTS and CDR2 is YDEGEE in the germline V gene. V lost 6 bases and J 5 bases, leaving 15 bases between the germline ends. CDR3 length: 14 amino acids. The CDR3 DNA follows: TGTGCCAGCATCCTTCCGACGACCGATCAGCCCCAGCATTTT. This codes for CASILPTTDQPQHF.

The CDR3 region has the DNA TGTGCCAGCAGCCGCCGGGGCAGGTCGGCCTACGAGCAGTACTTC. It codes for CASSRRGRSAYEQYF. The J gene is TRBJ2-7, the V gene TRBV14; D is tentatively TRBD1 or TRBD2 (5 bases each). Trimming removed 4 bases at V and 2 bases at J, with 15 bases between. This CDR3 is 15 amino acids long. CDR1 and CDR2 from the germline V gene are SGHDN and FVKESK.

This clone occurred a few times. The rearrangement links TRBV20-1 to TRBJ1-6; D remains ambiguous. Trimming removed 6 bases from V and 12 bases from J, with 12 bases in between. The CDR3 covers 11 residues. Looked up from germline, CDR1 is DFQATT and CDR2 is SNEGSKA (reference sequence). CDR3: CSAPENGPLHF. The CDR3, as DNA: TGCAGTGCCCCCGAGAATGGACCCCTCCACTTT.

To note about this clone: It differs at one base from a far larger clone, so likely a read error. Here the CDR3 reads CASSWSGANVLTF. The CDR3 DNA sequence: TGTGCCAGCAGTTGGTCTGGGGCCAACGTCCTGACTTTC. The chain employs TRBV6-1 and TRBJ2-6; D is undetermined. The length of the CDR3 is 13 residues. Germline loops: CDR1 MNHNS, CDR2 SASEGT. Trimming took off 5 bases at V and 1 base at J, with 3 bases between the two ends.